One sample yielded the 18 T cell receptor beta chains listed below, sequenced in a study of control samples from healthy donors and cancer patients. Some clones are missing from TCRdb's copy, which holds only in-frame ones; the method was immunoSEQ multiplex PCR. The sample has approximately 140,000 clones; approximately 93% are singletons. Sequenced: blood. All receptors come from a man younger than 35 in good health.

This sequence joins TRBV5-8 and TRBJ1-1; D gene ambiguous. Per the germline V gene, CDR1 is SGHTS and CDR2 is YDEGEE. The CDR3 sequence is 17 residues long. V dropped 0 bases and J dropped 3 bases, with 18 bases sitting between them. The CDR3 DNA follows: TGTGCCAGCAGCTTGGGGCAGATCGGGATTGGGGACACTGAAGCTTTCTTT. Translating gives CASSLGQIGIGDTEAFF.

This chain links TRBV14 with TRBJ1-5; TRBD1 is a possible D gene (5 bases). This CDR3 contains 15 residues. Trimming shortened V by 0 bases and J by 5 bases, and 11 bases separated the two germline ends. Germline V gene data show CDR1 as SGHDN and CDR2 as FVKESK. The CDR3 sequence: CASSQDPGLDQPQHF. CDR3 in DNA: TGTGCCAGCAGCCAAGACCCAGGGTTGGATCAGCCCCAGCATTTT.

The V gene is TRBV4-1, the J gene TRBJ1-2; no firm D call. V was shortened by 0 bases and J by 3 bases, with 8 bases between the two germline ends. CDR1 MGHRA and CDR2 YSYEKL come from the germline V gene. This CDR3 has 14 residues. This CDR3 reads CASSQDLWDYGYTF. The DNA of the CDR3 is TGCGCCAGCAGCCAAGATCTGTGGGACTATGGCTACACCTTC.

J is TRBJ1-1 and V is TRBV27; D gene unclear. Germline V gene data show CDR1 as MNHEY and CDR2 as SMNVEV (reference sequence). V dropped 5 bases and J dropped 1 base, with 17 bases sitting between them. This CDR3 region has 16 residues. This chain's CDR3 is CASSLGSRVPNTEAFF. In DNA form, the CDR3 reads TGTGCCAGCAGTCTTGGGTCCCGCGTACCGAACACTGAAGCTTTCTTT.

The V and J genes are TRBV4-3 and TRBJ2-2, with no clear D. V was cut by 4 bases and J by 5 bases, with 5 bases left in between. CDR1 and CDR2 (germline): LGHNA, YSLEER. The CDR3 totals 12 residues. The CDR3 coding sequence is TGCGCCAGCAGCCGTAAGACCGGGGAGCTGTTTTTT. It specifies CASSRKTGELFF.

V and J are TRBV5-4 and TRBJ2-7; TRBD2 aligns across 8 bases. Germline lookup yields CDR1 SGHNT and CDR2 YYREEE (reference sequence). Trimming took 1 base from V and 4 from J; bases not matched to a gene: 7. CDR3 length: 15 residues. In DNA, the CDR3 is TGTGCCAGCAGCTTGAGCAAAGCGGGAGTTTACGAGCAGTACTTC. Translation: CASSLSKAGVYEQYF.

CDR3: CASSFSGGTDTQYF. DNA of the CDR3: TGTGCCAGCAGTTTTAGCGGGGGCACAGATACGCAGTATTTT. This rearrangement joins TRBV28 to TRBJ2-3, with 8 bases that match TRBD2. V dropped 3 bases and J dropped 1; count of bases not matched to a gene: 0. CDR1 and CDR2 (germline): MDHEN, SYDVKM. This CDR3 is 14 amino acids long.

This CDR3 reads CASSYVQGDTEAFF. Written as DNA, the CDR3 is TGTGCCAGCAGTTACGTCCAGGGTGACACTGAAGCTTTCTTT. The chain combines TRBV6-5 with TRBJ1-1, with D tentatively TRBD1 (5 bases). CDR1 and CDR2 from the germline V gene are MNHEY and SVGAGI. The CDR3 is 14 amino acids. V shed 2 bases and J shed 3 bases, with 10 bases lying between them.

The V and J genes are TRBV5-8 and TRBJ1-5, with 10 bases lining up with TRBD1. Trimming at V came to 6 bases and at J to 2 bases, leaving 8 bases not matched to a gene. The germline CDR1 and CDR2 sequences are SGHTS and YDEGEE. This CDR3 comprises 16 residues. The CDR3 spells CASNARDRGGNQPQHF. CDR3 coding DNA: TGTGCCAGCAACGCCCGGGACAGGGGTGGCAATCAGCCCCAGCATTTT.

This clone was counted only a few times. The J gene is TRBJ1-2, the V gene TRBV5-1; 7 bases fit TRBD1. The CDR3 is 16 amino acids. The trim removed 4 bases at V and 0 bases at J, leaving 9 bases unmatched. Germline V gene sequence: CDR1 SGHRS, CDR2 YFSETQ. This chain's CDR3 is CASSITGAAANYGYTF. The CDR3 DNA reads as TGCGCCAGCAGCATCACAGGGGCCGCAGCTAACTATGGCTACACCTTC. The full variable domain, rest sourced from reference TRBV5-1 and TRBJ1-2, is KAGVTQTPRYLIKTRGQQVTLSCSPISGHRSVSWYQQTPGQGLQFLFEYFSETQRNKGNFPGRFSGRQFSNSRSEMNVSTLELGDSALYLCASSITGAAANYGYTFGSGTRLTVV.

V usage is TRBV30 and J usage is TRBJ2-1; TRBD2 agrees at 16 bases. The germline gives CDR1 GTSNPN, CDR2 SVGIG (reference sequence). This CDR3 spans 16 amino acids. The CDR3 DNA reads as TGTGCGGGGACTAGCGGGAGGGCCAGTGGAGATGCTGAGCAGTTCTTC. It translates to CAGTSGRASGDAEQFF.

CDR3 sequence reads: CASSESTGDEAFF. In nucleotides, the CDR3 is TGTGCCAGCAGTGAATCGACGGGGGATGAAGCTTTCTTT. V usage is TRBV25-1 and J usage is TRBJ1-1, with a possible D match to TRBD1 (5 bases). The CDR3 is 13 residues long. Trimming removed 1 base from V and 7 bases from J, with 10 bases in between. Germline CDR1 reads MGHDK; CDR2 reads SYGVNS.

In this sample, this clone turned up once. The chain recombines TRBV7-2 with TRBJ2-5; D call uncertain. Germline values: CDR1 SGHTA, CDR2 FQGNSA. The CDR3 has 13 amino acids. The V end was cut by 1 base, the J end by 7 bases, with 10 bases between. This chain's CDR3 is CASSLEVVATQYF. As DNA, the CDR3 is TGTGCCAGCAGCTTAGAGGTGGTAGCGACCCAGTACTTC.

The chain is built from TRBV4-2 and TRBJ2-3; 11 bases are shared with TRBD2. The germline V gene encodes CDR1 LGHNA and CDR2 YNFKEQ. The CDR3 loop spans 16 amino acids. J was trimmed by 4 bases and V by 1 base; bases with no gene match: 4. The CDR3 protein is CASSQVLAGESDTQYF. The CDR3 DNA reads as TGTGCCAGCAGCCAAGTACTAGCGGGAGAATCAGATACGCAGTATTTT.

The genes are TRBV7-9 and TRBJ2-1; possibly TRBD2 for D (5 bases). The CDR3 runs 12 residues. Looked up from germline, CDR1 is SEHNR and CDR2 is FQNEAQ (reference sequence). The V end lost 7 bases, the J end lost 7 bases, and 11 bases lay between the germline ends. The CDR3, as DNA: TGTGCCAGCACGGGGATATTAAATGAGCAGTTCTTC. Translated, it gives CASTGILNEQFF.

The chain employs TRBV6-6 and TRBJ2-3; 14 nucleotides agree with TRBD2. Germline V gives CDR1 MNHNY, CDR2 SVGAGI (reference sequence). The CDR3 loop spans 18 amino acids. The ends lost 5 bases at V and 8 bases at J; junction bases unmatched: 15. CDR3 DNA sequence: TGTGCCAGCAGTCACCTAATCCGACTAGCGGGGGGGCGAACTACGCAGTATTTT. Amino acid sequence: CASSHLIRLAGGRTTQYF.

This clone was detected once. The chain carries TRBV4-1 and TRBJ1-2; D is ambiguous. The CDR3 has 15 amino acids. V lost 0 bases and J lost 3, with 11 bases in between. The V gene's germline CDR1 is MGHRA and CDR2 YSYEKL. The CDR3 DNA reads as TGCGCCAGCAGCCAAGATCGGAATAGGTACTATGGCTACACCTTC. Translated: CASSQDRNRYYGYTF.

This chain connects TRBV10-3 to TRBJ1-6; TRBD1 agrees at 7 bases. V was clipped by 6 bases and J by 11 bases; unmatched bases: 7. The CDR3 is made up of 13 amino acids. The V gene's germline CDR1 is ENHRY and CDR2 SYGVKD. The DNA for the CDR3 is TGTGCCATCAGCCCCTCAGGGGGGGCACCCCTCCACTTT. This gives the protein CAISPSGGAPLHF.